The table lists the clone carrying this TCR beta chain with a few counts. Its antigen is still unknown. V lost 1 base to trimming and J lost 1 base; unmatched junction nucleotides: 8. The CDR3 is 16 residues long. Looked up from germline, CDR1 is DFQATT and CDR2 is SNEGSKA (reference sequence). This specimen comes from a study of early T cells in non-severe SARS-CoV-2 infection. The wider study: Sequencing targeted bulk RNA from unsorted whole blood, leaving chains unpaired.

Findings and limits, study-wide: Lookups in VDJdb leaned toward anti-spike CD8 responses and missed private and CD4 specificities.

Individually, cDNA molecules had unique molecular identifiers attached to them. TCRdb fed the 5' RACE reads into MiXCR, producing one record per CDR3 protein. In the table there are around 30,000 distinct CDR3 sequences, 5.7% of which are singletons. The TCR comes from an adult who was a healthcare worker with PCR-confirmed SARS-CoV-2 infection or an uninfected control (not recorded which). V gene TRBV20-1 combines with J gene TRBJ2-3; 7 bases fit TRBD2. The sequenced sample consisted of whole blood. CDR3 sequence (DNA): TGCAGTGCTAGAGGAAACCTAGCGGTGGGCACAGATACGCAGTATTTT. The encoded protein is CSARGNLAVGTDTQYF.